This T cell receptor (beta chain) derives from a study of PD-L1 blockade in urothelial cancer. Produced via immunoSEQ multiplex PCR; TCRdb's table is partial and in-frame only. Among tens of thousands of clones listed, 85% were seen once. Time point indicated: pretreatment peripheral blood. Patient disease was locally advanced or metastatic urothelial carcinoma. This TCR derives from a man in his sixties or seventies with urothelial cancer. The sequenced sample was PBMCs, obtained around atezolizumab (anti-PD-L1) treatment.

CDR3 sequence (DNA): TGTGCCAGCAGCTTGGGGACTAGCGGTTACAATGAGCAGTTCTTC. Translation gives CASSLGTSGYNEQFF. The rearrangement uses TRBV5-4 and TRBJ2-1; 10 nucleotides match TRBD2. Looked up from germline, CDR1 is SGHNT and CDR2 is YYREEE (reference sequence). The CDR3 is 15 amino acids. J lost 4 bases, V lost 0 bases, and 1 base had no gene match.